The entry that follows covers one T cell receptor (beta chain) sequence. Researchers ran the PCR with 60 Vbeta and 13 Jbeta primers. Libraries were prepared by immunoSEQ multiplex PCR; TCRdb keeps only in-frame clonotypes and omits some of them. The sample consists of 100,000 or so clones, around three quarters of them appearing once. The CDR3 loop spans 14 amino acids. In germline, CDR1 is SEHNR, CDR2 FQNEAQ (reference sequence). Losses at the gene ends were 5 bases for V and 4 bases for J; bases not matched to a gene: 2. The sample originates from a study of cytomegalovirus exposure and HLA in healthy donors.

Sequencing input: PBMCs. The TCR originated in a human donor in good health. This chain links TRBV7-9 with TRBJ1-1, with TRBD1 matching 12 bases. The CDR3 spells CASSLGQGATEAFF. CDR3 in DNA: TGTGCCAGCAGCCTGGGACAGGGGGCCACTGAAGCTTTCTTT.